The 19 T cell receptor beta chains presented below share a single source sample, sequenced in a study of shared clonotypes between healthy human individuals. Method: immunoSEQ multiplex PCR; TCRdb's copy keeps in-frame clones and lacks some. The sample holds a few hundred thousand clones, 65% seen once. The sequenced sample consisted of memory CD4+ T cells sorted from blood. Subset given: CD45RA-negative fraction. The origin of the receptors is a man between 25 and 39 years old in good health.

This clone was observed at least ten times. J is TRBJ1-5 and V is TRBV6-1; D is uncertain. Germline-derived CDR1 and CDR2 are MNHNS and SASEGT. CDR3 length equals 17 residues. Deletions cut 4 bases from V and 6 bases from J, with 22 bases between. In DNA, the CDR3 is TGTGCCAGCAGTGCCCGACACGGCGGGGAAAAAAGTCAGCCCCAGCATTTT. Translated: CASSARHGGEKSQPQHF.

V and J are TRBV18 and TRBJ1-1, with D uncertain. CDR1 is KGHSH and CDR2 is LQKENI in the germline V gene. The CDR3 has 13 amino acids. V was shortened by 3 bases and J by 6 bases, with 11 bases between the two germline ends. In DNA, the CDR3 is TGTGCCAGCTCACCCAACACACCCCCTGAAGCTTTCTTT. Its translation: CASSPNTPPEAFF.

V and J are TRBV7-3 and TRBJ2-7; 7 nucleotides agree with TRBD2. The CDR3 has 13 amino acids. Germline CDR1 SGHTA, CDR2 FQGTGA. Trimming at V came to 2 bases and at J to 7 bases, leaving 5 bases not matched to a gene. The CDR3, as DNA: TGTGCCAGCAGCTTAGCGGGAGTTAATGAGCAGTACTTC. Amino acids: CASSLAGVNEQYF.

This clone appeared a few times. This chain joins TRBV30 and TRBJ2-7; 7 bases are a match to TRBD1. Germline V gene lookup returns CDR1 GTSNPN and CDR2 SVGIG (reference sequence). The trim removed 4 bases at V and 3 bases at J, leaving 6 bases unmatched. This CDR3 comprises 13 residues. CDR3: CAWTLRQGYEQYF. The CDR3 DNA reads TGTGCCTGGACCTTAAGACAGGGCTACGAGCAGTACTTC.

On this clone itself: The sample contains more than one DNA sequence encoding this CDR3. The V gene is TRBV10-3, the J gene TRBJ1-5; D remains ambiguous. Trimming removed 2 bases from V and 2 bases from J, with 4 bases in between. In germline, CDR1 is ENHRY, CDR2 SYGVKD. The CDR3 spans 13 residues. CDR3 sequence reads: CAISEAGNQPQHF. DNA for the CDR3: TGTGCCATCAGTGAGGCGGGCAATCAGCCCCAGCATTTT.

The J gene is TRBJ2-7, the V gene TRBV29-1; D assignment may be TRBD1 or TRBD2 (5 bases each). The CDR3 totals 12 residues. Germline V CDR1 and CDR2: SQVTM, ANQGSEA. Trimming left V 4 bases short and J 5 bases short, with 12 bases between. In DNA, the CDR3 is TGCAGCGTTGTAGAGGGGCCAAACGAGCAGTACTTC. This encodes CSVVEGPNEQYF.

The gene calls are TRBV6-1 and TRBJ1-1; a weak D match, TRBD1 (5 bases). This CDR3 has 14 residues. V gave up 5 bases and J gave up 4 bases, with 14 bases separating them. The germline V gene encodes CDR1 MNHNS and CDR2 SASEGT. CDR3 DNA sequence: TGTGCCAGCAGTCCCCTGGCAGGGCCCACTGAAGCTTTCTTT. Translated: CASSPLAGPTEAFF.

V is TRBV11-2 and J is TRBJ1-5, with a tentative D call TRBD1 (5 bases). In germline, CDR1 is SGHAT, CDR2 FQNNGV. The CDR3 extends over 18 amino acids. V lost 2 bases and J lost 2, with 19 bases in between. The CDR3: CASSLLSVWGGGNQPQHF. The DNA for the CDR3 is TGTGCCAGCAGCTTACTTTCAGTCTGGGGGGGAGGCAATCAGCCCCAGCATTTT.

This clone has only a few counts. CDR3 nucleotide sequence: TGTGCCAGCTCACCGGGCGGGGGACAAGAGACCCAGTACTTC. Protein sequence: CASSPGGGQETQYF. The V call is TRBV18, the J call TRBJ2-5; the match to TRBD2 covers 7 bases. There are 14 residues in the CDR3. The V gene's germline CDR1 is KGHSH and CDR2 LQKENI. V shed 3 bases and J 2 bases; nucleotides not matched to a gene: 3.

The CDR3 region has the DNA TGTGCCATCAGTGAGTCATCCGGGACCCTCTCCTACGAGCAGTACTTC. Translation gives CAISESSGTLSYEQYF. The rearrangement joins TRBV10-3 to TRBJ2-7; either TRBD1 or TRBD2 may supply D (5 bases each). CDR1 and CDR2 (germline): ENHRY, SYGVKD. V lost 0 bases, J lost 0 bases, and 12 bases lay in between. The CDR3 contains 16 residues.

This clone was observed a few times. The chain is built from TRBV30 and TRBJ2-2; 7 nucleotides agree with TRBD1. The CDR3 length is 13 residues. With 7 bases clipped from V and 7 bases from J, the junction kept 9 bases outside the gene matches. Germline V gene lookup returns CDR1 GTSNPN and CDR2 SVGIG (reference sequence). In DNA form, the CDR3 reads TGTGCCTCCACTGACAGGGTTCACGGGGAGCTGTTTTTT. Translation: CASTDRVHGELFF.

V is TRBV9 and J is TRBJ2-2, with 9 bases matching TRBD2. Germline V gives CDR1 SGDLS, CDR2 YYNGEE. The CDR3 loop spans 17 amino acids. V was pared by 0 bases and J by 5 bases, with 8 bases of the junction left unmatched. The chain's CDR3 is CASSVGGRALGTGELFF. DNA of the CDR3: TGTGCCAGCAGCGTAGGCGGGAGGGCCCTCGGGACCGGGGAGCTGTTTTTT.

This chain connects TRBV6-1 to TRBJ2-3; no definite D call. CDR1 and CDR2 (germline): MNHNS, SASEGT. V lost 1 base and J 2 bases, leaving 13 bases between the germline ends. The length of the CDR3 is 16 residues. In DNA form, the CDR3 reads TGTGCCAGCAGTGAAGGGCCTAGGCTTTCCACAGATACGCAGTATTTT. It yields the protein CASSEGPRLSTDTQYF.

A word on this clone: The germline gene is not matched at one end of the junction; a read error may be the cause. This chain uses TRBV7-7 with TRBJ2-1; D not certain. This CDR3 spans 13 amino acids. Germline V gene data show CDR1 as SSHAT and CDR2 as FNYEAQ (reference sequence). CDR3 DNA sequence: TGTGCTAGCAGCTTAGACTCTTCCGATGAGCAGTTCTTC. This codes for CASSLDSSDEQFF.

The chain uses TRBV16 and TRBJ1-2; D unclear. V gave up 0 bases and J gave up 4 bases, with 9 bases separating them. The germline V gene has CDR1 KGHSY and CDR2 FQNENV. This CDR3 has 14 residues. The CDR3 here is CASSQSNSFYGYTF. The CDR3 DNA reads TGTGCCAGCAGCCAATCCAACAGCTTCTATGGCTACACCTTC. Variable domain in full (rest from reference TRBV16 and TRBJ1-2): GEEVAQTPKHLVRGEGQKAKLYCAPIKGHSYVFWYQQVLKNEFKFLISFQNENVFDETGMPKERFSAKCLPNSPCSLEIQATKLEDSAVYFCASSQSNSFYGYTFGSGTRLTVV.

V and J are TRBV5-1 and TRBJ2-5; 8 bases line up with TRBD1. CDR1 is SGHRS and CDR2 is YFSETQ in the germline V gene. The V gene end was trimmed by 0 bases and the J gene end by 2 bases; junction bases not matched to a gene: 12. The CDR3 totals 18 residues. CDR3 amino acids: CASSLGQGARWGQETQYF. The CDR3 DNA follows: TGCGCCAGCAGCTTGGGGCAGGGGGCGCGGTGGGGTCAAGAGACCCAGTACTTC.

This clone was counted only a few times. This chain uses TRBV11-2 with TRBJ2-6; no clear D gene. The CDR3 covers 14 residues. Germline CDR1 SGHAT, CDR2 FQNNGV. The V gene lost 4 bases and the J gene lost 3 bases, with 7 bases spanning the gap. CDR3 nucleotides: TGTGCCAGCAGCTCACTGGTTGGGGCCAACGTCCTGACTTTC. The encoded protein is CASSSLVGANVLTF.

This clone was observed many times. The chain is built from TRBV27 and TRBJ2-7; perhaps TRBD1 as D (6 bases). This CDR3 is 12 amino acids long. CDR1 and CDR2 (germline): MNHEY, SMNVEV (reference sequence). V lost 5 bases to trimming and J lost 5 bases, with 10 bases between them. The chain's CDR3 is CASSRTGNEQYF. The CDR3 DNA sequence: TGTGCCAGCAGTCGAACAGGGAACGAGCAGTACTTC.

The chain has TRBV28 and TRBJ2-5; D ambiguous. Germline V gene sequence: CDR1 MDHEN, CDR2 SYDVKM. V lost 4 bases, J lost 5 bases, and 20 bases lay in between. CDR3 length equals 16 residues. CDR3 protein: CASSSMDVGSLETQYF. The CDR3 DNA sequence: TGTGCCAGCAGTTCTATGGACGTCGGAAGTTTGGAGACCCAGTACTTC. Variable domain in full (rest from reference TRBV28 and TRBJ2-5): DVKVTQSSRYLVKRTGEKVFLECVQDMDHENMFWYRQDPGLGLRLIYFSYDVKMKEKGDIPEGYSVSREKKERFSLILESASTNQTSMYLCASSSMDVGSLETQYFGPGTRLLVL.